Below are 10 T cell receptor beta chains sequenced from a single sample in a study of TIL therapy for anti-PD-1-resistant metastatic lung cancer. The libraries were made with immunoSEQ v3. Profiled with immunoSEQ multiplex PCR; TCRdb holds only in-frame clones, not every one. The table shows approximately 17,000 clones, with almost 80% occurring only once. Time point meaning: pre-treatment sample, taken before nivolumab and TIL therapy. The sequencing used blood, collected at baseline. The source of these receptors is a person aged 25 to 85 with non-small cell lung cancer.

This chain links TRBV12-3 or TRBV12-4 with TRBJ2-1; no clear D. CDR3 length: 13 residues. The V and J ends lost 6 bases and 10 bases respectively, with 16 bases between them. The CDR3 loop is CASRRKNPNEQFF. The CDR3 nucleotides read TGTGCCAGCAGGAGAAAGAACCCTAACGAGCAGTTCTTC.

This chain uses TRBV19 with TRBJ2-1, with 9 bases identical to TRBD2. Germline assignment: CDR1 LNHDA and CDR2 SQIVND (reference sequence). This CDR3 has 14 residues. J gave up 4 bases and V 2 bases, and 0 bases lay outside the gene matches. CDR3 nucleotide sequence: TGTGCCAGTAGTATACTAGCGGGGTACAATGAGCAGTTCTTC. Amino acids: CASSILAGYNEQFF.

This chain uses TRBV29-1 with TRBJ2-1; 10 bases fit TRBD2. This CDR3 is built from 14 residues. The ends lost 7 bases at V and 4 bases at J; junction bases unmatched: 7. Germline CDR1 SQVTM, CDR2 ANQGSEA. For the CDR3, the DNA is TGCAGCGCAAAACTAGCGGGAACTTACAATGAGCAGTTCTTC. Translating gives CSAKLAGTYNEQFF.

V and J are TRBV19 and TRBJ1-2, with D perhaps TRBD1 (5 bases). Germline values: CDR1 LNHDA, CDR2 SQIVND (reference sequence). The CDR3 is 13 amino acids. V was shortened by 9 bases and J by 4 bases, with 15 bases between the two germline ends. DNA of the CDR3: TGTGCCAGGGGGACTCCCGGCACCTATGGCTACACCTTC. Its protein is CARGTPGTYGYTF.

This sequence joins TRBV6-4 and TRBJ1-4; D is unclear. The V gene's germline CDR1 is MRHNA and CDR2 SNTAGT. V was cut by 3 bases and J by 1 base, with 18 bases left in between. CDR3 length: 18 residues. The CDR3 is CASSEAVGWGRTNEKLFF. The CDR3 bases are TGTGCCAGCAGTGAAGCCGTAGGCTGGGGTAGAACTAATGAAAAACTGTTTTTT.

This clone was recorded a few times. V and J are TRBV28 and TRBJ2-7; D perhaps matches TRBD2 (6 bases). Germline-derived CDR1 and CDR2 are MDHEN and SYDVKM. The CDR3 has 16 residues. Trimming left V 7 bases short and J 2 bases short, with 21 bases between. The CDR3 region is CASTLGRGTRTYEQYF. In nucleotides, the CDR3 is TGTGCCAGCACGTTGGGTCGGGGGACTCGCACCTACGAGCAGTACTTC.

The chain carries TRBV3-1 (or the pseudogene TRBV3-2) and TRBJ2-1, with TRBD2 as a possible D gene (5 bases). Germline CDR1 and CDR2: LGHDT and YNNKEL (reference sequence). The CDR3 consists of 13 residues. Trimming cost V 1 base and J 14 bases, with 15 bases left between them. The CDR3 DNA reads TGTGCCAGCAGCCAAGCTAGGTTTGGAGGAAAGTTCTTC. It encodes CASSQARFGGKFF.

A few counts support this clone. This chain links TRBV5-1 with TRBJ1-2, with 7 positions matching TRBD1. Germline lookup yields CDR1 SGHRS and CDR2 YFSETQ. The CDR3 is 15 amino acids. V lost 4 bases and J lost 1; bases outside the gene matches: 7. CDR3 nucleotides: TGCGCCAGCAGCGACAAGACAGGGAGTAACTATGGCTACACCTTC. The encoded protein is CASSDKTGSNYGYTF.

This chain connects TRBV11-2 to TRBJ2-5; the match to TRBD2 covers 12 bases. V trimming: 4 bases; J trimming: 4 bases; junction bases outside the gene matches: 7. Germline CDR1 SGHAT, CDR2 FQNNGV. The CDR3 loop spans 16 amino acids. CDR3 bases: TGTGCCAGCAGCTATCGACTAGCGGGGGCGAGAGAGACCCAGTACTTC. Translating it yields CASSYRLAGARETQYF.

The J gene is TRBJ2-3, the V gene TRBV29-1, with D perhaps TRBD1 or TRBD2 (5 bases each). This CDR3 spans 15 amino acids. Germline CDR1 and CDR2: SQVTM and ANQGSEA. V dropped 4 bases and J dropped 5 bases, with 19 bases sitting between them. CDR3: CSVGASGQGKDTQYF. For the CDR3, the DNA is TGCAGCGTTGGGGCTTCGGGGCAGGGTAAAGATACGCAGTATTTT.